Listed below are T cell receptor beta chains from one sample, sequenced in a study of blood T cell repertoires in COVID-19. The method was immunoSEQ multiplex PCR; TCRdb's version includes in-frame clones alone and lacks a portion of them. The sample has 77,000 or so clones, around 74% seen once; the top ten hold about 2.5%. Sequencing was performed on peripheral blood. These receptors all come from a human donor with acute or convalescent COVID-19. The donor label of this sample is uncertain. Each CDR3 is given with its conserved first and last residue. Fields, in order: clone size, J gene, V gene, D gene, CDR3 DNA, CDR3 protein. A D gene is named only where the DNA matches it firmly. A clone size is listed for some rows: how often the clone was seen (once, few, many), or a class if it is expanded.

clone size: once
J gene: TRBJ2-2
V gene: TRBV27
D gene: TRBD2
CDR3 DNA: TGTGCCAGCAGTCTTCGGGAGGCTGACACCGGGGAGCTGTTTTTT
CDR3 protein: CASSLREADTGELFF

clone size: NA
J gene: TRBJ1-2
V gene: TRBV15
D gene: NA
CDR3 DNA: TGTGCCACTAGCGACAGGCGAAACTATGGCTACACCTTC
CDR3 protein: CATSDRRNYGYTF

clone size: NA
J gene: TRBJ1-3
V gene: TRBV11-2
D gene: TRBD1
CDR3 DNA: TGTGCCAGCAGCTTAGATCGGGGACAGGGGACCCCCTCTGGAAACACCATATATTTT
CDR3 protein: CASSLDRGQGTPSGNTIYF

clone size: once
J gene: TRBJ1-5
V gene: TRBV19
D gene: NA
CDR3 DNA: TGTGCCAGTAGTCCTCTAAACGCGGGGAGCAATCAGCCCCAGCATTTT
CDR3 protein: CASSPLNAGSNQPQHF

clone size: once
J gene: TRBJ1-1
V gene: TRBV6-5
D gene: TRBD1
CDR3 DNA: TGTGCCAGCGGGACAGGTATGAACACTGAAGCTTTCTTT
CDR3 protein: CASGTGMNTEAFF

clone size: NA
J gene: TRBJ1-1
V gene: TRBV5-6
D gene: NA
CDR3 DNA: TGTGCCAGCAGCTTGCCAGGGAGGGGGACTGAAGCTTTCTTT
CDR3 protein: CASSLPGRGTEAFF

clone size: NA
J gene: TRBJ1-1
V gene: TRBV2
D gene: NA
CDR3 DNA: TGTGCCAGCAGGTACAGGGCTGTGAACACTGAAGCTTTCTTT
CDR3 protein: CASRYRAVNTEAFF

clone size: NA
J gene: TRBJ1-2
V gene: TRBV28
D gene: NA
CDR3 DNA: TGTGCCAGCATCCCCTCCGGTTTGGGCAGACCTGCGAACTATGGCTACACCTTC
CDR3 protein: CASIPSGLGRPANYGYTF

clone size: NA
J gene: TRBJ1-5
V gene: TRBV19
D gene: TRBD1
CDR3 DNA: TGTGCCAGTGGGACAGGGGGAAGGAGCAATCAGCCCCAGCATTTT
CDR3 protein: CASGTGGRSNQPQHF

clone size: few
J gene: TRBJ2-2
V gene: TRBV11-2
D gene: TRBD2
CDR3 DNA: TGTGCCAGCAGCTTAAGGACGGGACTAGCGCGCGCGAACACCGGGGAGCTGTTTTTT
CDR3 protein: CASSLRTGLARANTGELFF

clone size: NA
J gene: TRBJ1-2
V gene: TRBV19
D gene: NA
CDR3 DNA: TGTGCCAGTCACCCGCCAGGGCATAAGGATGGCTACACCTTC
CDR3 protein: CASHPPGHKDGYTF

clone size: NA
J gene: TRBJ2-5
V gene: TRBV2
D gene: TRBD2
CDR3 DNA: TGTGCCAGCAGTGGGAGCGGGGGCCAAGAGACCCAGTACTTC
CDR3 protein: CASSGSGGQETQYF

clone size: NA
J gene: TRBJ1-5
V gene: TRBV19
D gene: TRBD1
CDR3 DNA: TGTGCCAGTAGTATAGGTTCCGGGACAGGGAACCAGCCCCAGCATTTT
CDR3 protein: CASSIGSGTGNQPQHF

clone size: once
J gene: TRBJ1-5
V gene: TRBV6-5
D gene: NA
CDR3 DNA: TGTGCCAGCACCTACGGTCGTCTGCCCCAGCATTTT
CDR3 protein: CASTYGRLPQHF

clone size: NA
J gene: TRBJ1-1
V gene: TRBV6-5
D gene: NA
CDR3 DNA: TGTGCCAGCAGTTTGCAGAAGATGAACACTGAAGCTTTCTTT
CDR3 protein: CASSLQKMNTEAFF

clone size: NA
J gene: TRBJ2-3
V gene: TRBV19
D gene: NA
CDR3 DNA: TGTGCCAGTAGTACGACAGGACGGACAGATACGCAGTATTTT
CDR3 protein: CASSTTGRTDTQYF

clone size: NA
J gene: TRBJ1-2
V gene: TRBV5-3
D gene: NA
CDR3 DNA: TGTGCCATAAGGAGGCGCACCAACTATGGCTACACCTTC
CDR3 protein: CAIRRRTNYGYTF

clone size: NA
J gene: TRBJ2-7
V gene: TRBV28
D gene: NA
CDR3 DNA: TGTGCCAGCAGTTTACCCCGCGGGGCAAGGTACGAGCAGTACTTC
CDR3 protein: CASSLPRGARYEQYF

clone size: NA
J gene: TRBJ2-1
V gene: TRBV24-1
D gene: TRBD2
CDR3 DNA: TGTGCCACCAGTGATCTGACTAGCGGGGGCTACAATGAGCAGTTCTTC
CDR3 protein: CATSDLTSGGYNEQFF

clone size: NA
J gene: TRBJ1-3
V gene: TRBV6-5
D gene: NA
CDR3 DNA: TGTGCCAGCAGAACCTACAGGGTGTCTGGAAACACCATATATTTT
CDR3 protein: CASRTYRVSGNTIYF

clone size: NA
J gene: TRBJ2-7
V gene: TRBV4-3
D gene: NA
CDR3 DNA: TGCGCCAGCAGCCAAAGTCAAGGACTACCCGGCTACGAGCAGTACTTC
CDR3 protein: CASSQSQGLPGYEQYF

clone size: NA
J gene: TRBJ2-5
V gene: TRBV18
D gene: NA
CDR3 DNA: TGTGCCAGCTTACGGAACAGGGCCCAAGAGACCCAGTACTTC
CDR3 protein: CASLRNRAQETQYF

clone size: NA
J gene: TRBJ2-3
V gene: TRBV25-1
D gene: TRBD1
CDR3 DNA: TGTGCCAGCAGTAGGGAGACAGGGGGGATAGATACGCAGTATTTT
CDR3 protein: CASSRETGGIDTQYF

clone size: NA
J gene: TRBJ1-4
V gene: TRBV6-2/TRBV6-3
D gene: NA
CDR3 DNA: TGTGCCAGCAGTTATAGCGGGAGAAGTGAAAAACTGTTTTTT
CDR3 protein: CASSYSGRSEKLFF

clone size: few
J gene: TRBJ2-4
V gene: TRBV28
D gene: TRBD1
CDR3 DNA: TGTGCCAGCAGTTCGAAGGACAGGGCGCTCGGAAACATTCAGTACTTC
CDR3 protein: CASSSKDRALGNIQYF

clone size: NA
J gene: TRBJ1-2
V gene: TRBV7-2
D gene: TRBD1
CDR3 DNA: TGTGCCAGCAGTCCGGACAGGGGCTATGGCTACACCTTC
CDR3 protein: CASSPDRGYGYTF

clone size: NA
J gene: TRBJ1-2
V gene: TRBV10-3
D gene: NA
CDR3 DNA: TGTGCCATCAGTGACAACAGGTTCTATGGCTACACCTTC
CDR3 protein: CAISDNRFYGYTF

clone size: many
J gene: TRBJ2-3
V gene: TRBV29-1
D gene: TRBD2
CDR3 DNA: TGCAGCGTTGAAGTCAGGCGGGGGGGCAAAGATACGCAGTATTTT
CDR3 protein: CSVEVRRGGKDTQYF

clone size: many
J gene: TRBJ2-1
V gene: TRBV2
D gene: NA
CDR3 DNA: TGTGCCAGCACCCCACGGAATGAGCAGTTCTTC
CDR3 protein: CASTPRNEQFF

clone size: few
J gene: TRBJ2-3
V gene: TRBV3-1/TRBV3-2
D gene: NA
CDR3 DNA: TGTGCCAGCAGCCTTGAGACTAATACAGATACGCAGTATTTT
CDR3 protein: CASSLETNTDTQYF

clone size: few
J gene: TRBJ2-1
V gene: TRBV19
D gene: TRBD1
CDR3 DNA: TGTGCCAGTAGGCGACAGGGTTCCTACAATGAGCAGTTCTTC
CDR3 protein: CASRRQGSYNEQFF

clone size: NA
J gene: TRBJ2-5
V gene: TRBV2
D gene: TRBD1
CDR3 DNA: TGTGCCAGCAGTGAAGCAGGCGGGACAGGGAAGACCCAGTACTTC
CDR3 protein: CASSEAGGTGKTQYF

clone size: once
J gene: TRBJ2-4
V gene: TRBV19
D gene: NA
CDR3 DNA: TGTGCCAGTACATCAGCCAAAAACATTCAGTACTTC
CDR3 protein: CASTSAKNIQYF

clone size: NA
J gene: TRBJ2-2
V gene: TRBV6-6
D gene: TRBD2
CDR3 DNA: TGTGCCAGCGTCGGACTAGCGGCCACCGGGGAGCTGTTTTTT
CDR3 protein: CASVGLAATGELFF

clone size: NA
J gene: TRBJ2-7
V gene: TRBV28
D gene: TRBD2
CDR3 DNA: TGTGCCAGCAGTTGGAACCAACCGACTAGCGGGAGTTTGAACGAGCAGTACTTC
CDR3 protein: CASSWNQPTSGSLNEQYF

clone size: NA
J gene: TRBJ1-5
V gene: TRBV7-2
D gene: NA
CDR3 DNA: TGTGCCAGCAGCCGTCAAAGCCGGGGTGAGCCCCAGCATTTT
CDR3 protein: CASSRQSRGEPQHF

clone size: NA
J gene: TRBJ2-1
V gene: TRBV7-2
D gene: NA
CDR3 DNA: TGTGCCAGCAGCTTAGGCAACCTTGGGGCCACTGAGCAGTTCTTC
CDR3 protein: CASSLGNLGATEQFF

clone size: NA
J gene: TRBJ1-1
V gene: TRBV28
D gene: TRBD1
CDR3 DNA: TGTGCCAGCAGTATGACAGGGCAGGGGAACACTGAAGCTTTCTTT
CDR3 protein: CASSMTGQGNTEAFF

clone size: NA
J gene: TRBJ1-2
V gene: TRBV7-9
D gene: NA
CDR3 DNA: TGTGCCAGCAGCGTGGACCGGGACTCCGTTGGAAACACCTTC
CDR3 protein: CASSVDRDSVGNTF

clone size: NA
J gene: TRBJ2-7
V gene: TRBV28
D gene: TRBD2
CDR3 DNA: TGTGCCAGCAGAAATACCGGGACTAGCGGCTACGAGCAGTACTTC
CDR3 protein: CASRNTGTSGYEQYF

clone size: NA
J gene: TRBJ1-2
V gene: TRBV7-9
D gene: TRBD1
CDR3 DNA: TGTGCCAGCAGCCGAAACTGGGACAGCCCCTCCTATGGCTACACCTTC
CDR3 protein: CASSRNWDSPSYGYTF

clone size: few
J gene: TRBJ1-1
V gene: TRBV5-4
D gene: NA
CDR3 DNA: TGTGCCAGCAGCTTGCCAATTCCGAACACTGAAGCTTTCTTT
CDR3 protein: CASSLPIPNTEAFF

clone size: NA
J gene: TRBJ2-7
V gene: TRBV28
D gene: TRBD2
CDR3 DNA: TGTGCCAGCAGTTCACCGGGACTAGCGGGAGTTGGCGAGCAGTACTTC
CDR3 protein: CASSSPGLAGVGEQYF

clone size: few
J gene: TRBJ2-1
V gene: TRBV4-1
D gene: TRBD2
CDR3 DNA: TGCGCCAGCAGCCCGGTCCCGGGACTAGCCCGGGCTTCCAATGAGCAGTTCTTC
CDR3 protein: CASSPVPGLARASNEQFF

clone size: many
J gene: TRBJ1-2
V gene: TRBV23-1
D gene: NA
CDR3 DNA: TGCGCCAGCAGTCAATCGAGAGGTCGCTACACCTTC
CDR3 protein: CASSQSRGRYTF

clone size: NA
J gene: TRBJ1-2
V gene: TRBV5-1
D gene: TRBD1
CDR3 DNA: TGCGCCAGCAGCGCCGGACAGGTGGGACGGACAGGCCCGACGGGCTATGGCTACACCTTC
CDR3 protein: CASSAGQVGRTGPTGYGYTF

clone size: few
J gene: TRBJ1-1
V gene: TRBV18
D gene: NA
CDR3 DNA: TGTGCCAGCTCACCAACAGGGAATCTAAACACTGAAGCTTTCTTT
CDR3 protein: CASSPTGNLNTEAFF

clone size: NA
J gene: TRBJ1-1
V gene: TRBV2
D gene: TRBD1
CDR3 DNA: TGTGCCAGCTCAAACCAGGGGGTAGCCACTGAAGCTTTCTTT
CDR3 protein: CASSNQGVATEAFF

clone size: NA
J gene: TRBJ2-7
V gene: TRBV18
D gene: NA
CDR3 DNA: TGTGCCAGCTCACCGGCGGGACAGTCCTACGAGCAGTACTTC
CDR3 protein: CASSPAGQSYEQYF

clone size: NA
J gene: TRBJ2-7
V gene: TRBV11-2
D gene: TRBD1
CDR3 DNA: TGTGCCAGCAGCTTAGAGGGACAGGGGGCGGGGGAGCAGTACTTC
CDR3 protein: CASSLEGQGAGEQYF

clone size: NA
J gene: TRBJ1-5
V gene: TRBV28
D gene: TRBD1
CDR3 DNA: TGTGCCAGCAGTAGACAGGGGGCGAACAATCAGCCCCAGCATTTT
CDR3 protein: CASSRQGANNQPQHF

clone size: once
J gene: TRBJ2-7
V gene: TRBV5-6
D gene: NA
CDR3 DNA: TGTGCCAGCAGCTGGGGCAGGGAGGACGAGCAGTACTTC
CDR3 protein: CASSWGREDEQYF

clone size: NA
J gene: TRBJ2-3
V gene: TRBV6-2/TRBV6-3
D gene: TRBD2
CDR3 DNA: TGTGCCAGCAGCCCTCGGGCTAGCGGGGGGGCGGATACGCAGTATTTT
CDR3 protein: CASSPRASGGADTQYF